This entry is about one T cell receptor (beta chain). The data were obtained in a study of blood T cell repertoires in COVID-19. Turning to the study itself: The study drew acute and convalescent COVID-19 samples from the United States, Italy and Spain.

Per the authors' pipeline: It was from reference gene primer amplification that nucleated cell counts were estimated. The table came from immunoSEQ multiplex PCR; TCRdb's copy has only in-frame clones and leaves some out. D and trimming come from the DNA, and the V and J calls and clone size come from that table. The sample lists approximately 80,000 clones; about 76% were seen once. The germline gives CDR1 SGHAT, CDR2 FQDESV (reference sequence). The CDR3 extends over 14 amino acids. The V gene lost 4 bases and the J gene lost 5 bases, with 15 bases spanning the gap. The sample taken for sequencing was peripheral blood. V gene TRBV11-1 combines with J gene TRBJ2-7; TRBD2 might be the D (6 bases). The receptor was isolated from a man older than 75 with acute or convalescent COVID-19. CDR3 nucleotide sequence: TGTGCCAGCAGCTCTACCGGGACTTGGAACGAGCAGTACTTC. Its protein product is CASSSTGTWNEQYF. The variable domain in full, with the rest retrieved from reference TRBV11-1 and TRBJ2-7, is EAEVAQSPRYKITEKSQAVAFWCDPISGHATLYWYRQILGQGPELLVQFQDESVVDDSQLPKDRFSAERLKGVDSTLKIQPAELGDSAMYLCASSSTGTWNEQYFGPGTRLTVT.